This T cell receptor (beta chain) stems from a study of shared clonotypes between healthy human individuals. Findings and limits, study-wide: Naive CD4 clonotype sharing across a few donors was roughly 5%.

Only in-frame clones appear in the TCRdb table, and some are missing; sequencing was by immunoSEQ multiplex PCR. The sample contains 1,500,000 or so clones, less than 99% of which appear only once. Of note for this clone: Its antigen is unidentified.

The CDR3 runs to 12 residues. V shed 4 bases and J shed 3 bases, with 8 bases lying between them. The receptor comes from a man younger than 45 in good health. V gene TRBV5-3 combines with J gene TRBJ2-7, with D tentatively TRBD2 (5 bases). TRBV5-3 counts as an open reading frame of uncertain function. Material for sequencing was naive CD4+ T cells sorted from blood. Regarding subset: CD45RA+ positively selected. CDR3 DNA sequence: TGTGCCAGAAGCGCCCGGGGCTACGAGCAGTACTTC. Amino acids: CARSARGYEQYF.